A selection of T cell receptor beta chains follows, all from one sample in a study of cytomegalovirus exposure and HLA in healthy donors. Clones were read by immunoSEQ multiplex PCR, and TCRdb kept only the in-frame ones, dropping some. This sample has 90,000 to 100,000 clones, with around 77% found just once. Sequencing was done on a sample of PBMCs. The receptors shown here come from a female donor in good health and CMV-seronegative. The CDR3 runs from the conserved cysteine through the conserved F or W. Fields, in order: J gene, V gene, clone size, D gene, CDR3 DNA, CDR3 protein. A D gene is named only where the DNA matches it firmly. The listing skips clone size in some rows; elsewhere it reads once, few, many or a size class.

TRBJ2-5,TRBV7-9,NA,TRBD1,TGTGCCAGCAGCTTCCGACAGGGTGTAGAGACCCAGTACTTC,CASSFRQGVETQYF
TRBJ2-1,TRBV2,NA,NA,TGTGCCAGCAGTGAAGACAGGGCTAAGGGCAATGAGCAGTTCTTC,CASSEDRAKGNEQFF
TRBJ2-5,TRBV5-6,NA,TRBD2,TGTGCCAGCAGCCTGAGGACTAGCGGGAGGGCCAGGGAGACCCAGTACTTC,CASSLRTSGRARETQYF
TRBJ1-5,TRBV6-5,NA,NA,TGTGCCAGCAGTAGTAGTCTCAATCAGCCCCAGCATTTT,CASSSSLNQPQHF
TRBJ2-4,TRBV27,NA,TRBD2,TGTGCCAGCAGTTTACTATCCCGGGAGGGCATTCAGTACTTC,CASSLLSREGIQYF
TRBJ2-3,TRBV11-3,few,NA,TGTGCCAGCAGCTTATTGGCTAGAACCTCTAGCACAGATACGCAGTATTTT,CASSLLARTSSTDTQYF
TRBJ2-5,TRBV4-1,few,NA,TGCGCCAGCAGCCATGCCTCGACATGGGAAGAGACCCAGTACTTC,CASSHASTWEETQYF
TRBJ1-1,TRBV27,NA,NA,TGTGCCAGCAGTTCCCTACAGGGTTTGACCACTGAAGCTTTCTTT,CASSSLQGLTTEAFF
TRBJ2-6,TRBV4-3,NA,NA,TGCGCCAGCAGCCCCGAGGGCTCTGGGGCCAACGTCCTGACTTTC,CASSPEGSGANVLTF
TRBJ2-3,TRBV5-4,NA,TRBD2,TGTGCCAGCAGCTTGAGAGGTGCGGGAGGGCCGTCAGATACGCAGTATTTT,CASSLRGAGGPSDTQYF
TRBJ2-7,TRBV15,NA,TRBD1,TGTGCCACCAGCATTGGACAGGCCTACGAGCAGTACTTC,CATSIGQAYEQYF
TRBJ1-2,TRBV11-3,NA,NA,TGTGCCAGCAGCTTAGATGTCAGGGGCTATGGCTACACCTTC,CASSLDVRGYGYTF
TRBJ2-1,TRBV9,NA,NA,TGTGCCAGCAGCCCAAATGCGGGTGAGCAGTTCTTC,CASSPNAGEQFF